Listed here are 9 T cell receptor beta chains from one sample, sequenced in a study of T-cell memory formation after mild COVID-19 (dated by TCRdb to 2020 to 2022). The library came from 5' RACE. These reads were obtained on an Illumina NovaSeq 6000. Clones were called with MiXCR by TCRdb after fastp trimmed the public reads at Q25, and only in-frame beta chains were retained. Here each entry gathers all rows of one CDR3 protein and keeps the most common genes and DNA. The sample table contains about 350,000 distinct CDR3 sequences; only one count was recorded for approximately 15% of them. Of the sample, about 20% is held by the ten largest clones. Sequences were obtained from PBMCs or a T cell subset sorted from them (not recorded which). All receptors derive from a man in his late teens or twenties who had mild COVID-19 (a few samples of this study predate the infection). The sample titles of this study are shuffled in the database, so cell type and time point are left out; the donor was told from shared clones.

The CDR3 spells CSARYPQGHGIEQYF. For the CDR3, the DNA is TGCAGTGCTAGGTACCCGCAGGGACACGGCATCGAGCAGTACTTC. V and J are TRBV20-1 and TRBJ2-7; possibly TRBD1 for D (6 bases). The length of the CDR3 is 15 residues. The germline V gene encodes CDR1 DFQATT and CDR2 SNEGSKA (reference sequence). Trimming took off 3 bases at V and 6 bases at J, with 21 bases between the two ends.

This rearrangement joins TRBV28 to TRBJ2-4; TRBD1 agrees at 7 bases. Germline CDR1 is MDHEN and CDR2 is SYDVKM. J lost 6 bases, V lost 1 base, and 3 bases had no gene match. The CDR3 totals 14 residues. The CDR3 sequence is CASSLFQGVNIQYF. The CDR3 nucleotides read TGTGCCAGCAGTTTATTCCAGGGGGTAAACATTCAGTACTTC.

The J gene is TRBJ2-3, the V gene TRBV7-3, with D possibly TRBD2 on 5 matching bases. CDR3 size: 17 residues. V gave up 1 base and J gave up 2 bases, with 16 bases separating them. Germline CDR1 reads SGHTA; CDR2 reads FQGTGA. The CDR3 loop is CASSLSIWGAATDTQYF. CDR3 sequence (DNA): TGTGCCAGCAGCTTAAGTATTTGGGGAGCTGCCACAGATACGCAGTATTTT.

This clonotype was counted only a few times. This chain joins TRBV3-1 and TRBJ2-6, with 10 bases that match TRBD1. Trimming cost V 1 base and J 0 bases; bases outside gene matches: 3. This CDR3 region has 18 residues. The V gene's germline CDR1 is LGHDT and CDR2 YNNKEL (reference sequence). The DNA of the CDR3 is TGTGCCAGCAGCCAAGGGACAGGGGGAAGCTCTGGGGCCAACGTCCTGACTTTC. Residues: CASSQGTGGSSGANVLTF.

J is TRBJ2-2 and V is TRBV11-2, with a tentative D call TRBD1 (6 bases). There are 15 residues in the CDR3. Per germline, CDR1 SGHAT and CDR2 FQNNGV. The V end was cut by 1 base, the J end by 7 bases, with 13 bases between. This CDR3 is CASSLARGVIGELFF. For the CDR3, the DNA is TGTGCCAGCAGCTTAGCCAGGGGAGTGATCGGGGAGCTGTTTTTT.

This clonotype was seen repeatedly, ten times or more. The genes are TRBV7-9 and TRBJ2-7, with D uncertain. The CDR3 spans 12 residues. Between the trimmed V and J ends, which lost 5 bases and 2 bases, there was a span of 7 bases. The germline V gene has CDR1 SEHNR and CDR2 FQNEAQ (reference sequence). The CDR3 nucleotides read TGTGCCAGCAGCGGCGAGCCCTACGAGCAGTACTTC. It translates to CASSGEPYEQYF. The full variable domain, with the rest looked up from reference TRBV7-9 and TRBJ2-7, is DTGVSQNPRHKITKRGQNVTFRCDPISEHNRLYWYRQTLGQGPEFLTYFQNEAQLEKSRLLSDRFSAERPKGSFSTLEIQRTEQGDSAMYLCASSGEPYEQYFGPGTRLTVT.

This clonotype was seen a handful of times. The rearrangement uses TRBV5-5 and TRBJ1-2; tentative D call: TRBD1 (6 bases). The CDR3 contains 16 residues. V was shortened by 3 bases and J by 8 bases, with 23 bases between the two germline ends. The V gene's germline CDR1 is SGHKS and CDR2 YYEKEE (reference sequence). This chain's CDR3 is CASSWGVGGASGGYTF. CDR3 nucleotide sequence: TGTGCCAGCAGCTGGGGTGTGGGGGGCGCGTCGGGAGGCTACACCTTC.

This clonotype was seen at least ten times. The rearrangement uses TRBV5-1 and TRBJ2-1; the D gene is possibly TRBD2 (5 bases). Germline-derived CDR1 and CDR2 are SGHRS and YFSETQ. This CDR3 contains 16 residues. The germline V and J ends were trimmed by 0 bases and 0 bases, with 10 bases remaining between them. The CDR3 here is CASSLGQRLSYNEQFF. The CDR3, as DNA: TGCGCCAGCAGCTTGGGGCAGCGGCTCTCCTACAATGAGCAGTTCTTC.

The genes are TRBV6-5 and TRBJ1-1; 8 bases agree with TRBD1. The CDR3 extends over 15 amino acids. The junction had 3 bases not matched to a gene; V was cut back by 2 bases and J by 1 base. Germline CDR1 and CDR2: MNHEY and SVGAGI. This CDR3 reads CASSYQGQANTEAFF. Here the CDR3 DNA reads TGTGCCAGCAGTTACCAGGGACAGGCGAACACTGAAGCTTTCTTT.